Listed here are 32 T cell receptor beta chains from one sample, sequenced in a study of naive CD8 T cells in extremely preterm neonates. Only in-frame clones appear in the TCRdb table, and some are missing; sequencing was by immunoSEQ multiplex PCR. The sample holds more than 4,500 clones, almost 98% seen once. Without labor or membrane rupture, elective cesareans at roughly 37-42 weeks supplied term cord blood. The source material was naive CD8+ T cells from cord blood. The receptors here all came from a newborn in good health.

CDR3 nucleotides: TGTGCCAGCAGCTTACCCCATAGTAATCAGCCCCAGCATTTT. Its translation is CASSLPHSNQPQHF. The chain uses TRBV6-6 and TRBJ1-5; D is undetermined. Germline CDR1 MNHNY, CDR2 SVGAGI (reference sequence). This CDR3 is built from 14 residues. Trimming removed 6 bases from V and 4 bases from J, with 13 bases in between.

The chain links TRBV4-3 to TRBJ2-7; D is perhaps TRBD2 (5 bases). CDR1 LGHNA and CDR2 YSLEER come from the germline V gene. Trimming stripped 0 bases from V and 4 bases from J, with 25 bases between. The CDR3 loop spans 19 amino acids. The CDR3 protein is CASSQDWTPILEVGYEQYF. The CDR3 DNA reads TGCGCCAGCAGCCAAGATTGGACTCCGATCCTAGAGGTGGGGTACGAGCAGTACTTC.

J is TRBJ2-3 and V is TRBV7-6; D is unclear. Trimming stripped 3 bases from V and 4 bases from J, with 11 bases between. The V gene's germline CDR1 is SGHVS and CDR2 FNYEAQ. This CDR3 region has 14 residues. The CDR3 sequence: CASSFGMAADTQYF. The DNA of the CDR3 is TGTGCCAGCAGCTTCGGAATGGCGGCAGATACGCAGTATTTT.

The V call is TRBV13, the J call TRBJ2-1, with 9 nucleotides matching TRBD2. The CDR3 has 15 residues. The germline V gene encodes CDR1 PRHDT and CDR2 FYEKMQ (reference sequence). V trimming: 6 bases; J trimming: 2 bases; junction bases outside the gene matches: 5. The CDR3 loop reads CASREAGGPYNEQFF. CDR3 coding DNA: TGTGCCAGCAGGGAGGCGGGGGGGCCCTACAATGAGCAGTTCTTC. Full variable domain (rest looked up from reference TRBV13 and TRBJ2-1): AAGVIQSPRHLIKEKRETATLKCYPIPRHDTVYWYQQGPGQDPQFLISFYEKMQSDKGSIPDRFSAQQFSDYHSELNMSSLELGDSALYFCASREAGGPYNEQFFGPGTRLTVL.

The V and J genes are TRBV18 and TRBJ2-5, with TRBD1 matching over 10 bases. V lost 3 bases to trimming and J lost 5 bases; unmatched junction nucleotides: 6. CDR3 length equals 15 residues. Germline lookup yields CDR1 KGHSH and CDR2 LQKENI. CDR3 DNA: TGTGCCAGCTCACCGCCGGACAGGGGGTTCGAGACCCAGTACTTC. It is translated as CASSPPDRGFETQYF.

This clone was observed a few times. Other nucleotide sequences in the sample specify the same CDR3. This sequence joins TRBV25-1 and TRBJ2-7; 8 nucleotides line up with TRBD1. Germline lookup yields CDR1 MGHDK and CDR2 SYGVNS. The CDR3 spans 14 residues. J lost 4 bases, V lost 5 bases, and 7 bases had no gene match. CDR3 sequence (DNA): TGTGCCAGCAGTCCCGGGACAGGACCGTACGAGCAGTACTTC. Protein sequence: CASSPGTGPYEQYF.

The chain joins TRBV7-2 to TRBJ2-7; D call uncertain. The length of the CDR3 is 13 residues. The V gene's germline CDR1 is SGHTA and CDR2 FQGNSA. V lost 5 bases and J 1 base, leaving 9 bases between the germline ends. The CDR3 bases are TGTGCCAGCAGCCCCTCCCGGTCCTACGAGCAGTACTTC. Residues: CASSPSRSYEQYF.

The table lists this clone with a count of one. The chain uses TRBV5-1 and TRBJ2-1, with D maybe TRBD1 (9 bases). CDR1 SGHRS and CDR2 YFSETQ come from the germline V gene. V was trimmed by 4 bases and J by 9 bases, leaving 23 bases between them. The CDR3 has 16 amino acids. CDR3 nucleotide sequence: TGCGCCAGCAGCCCCCGGGGGGGACAGGGTATAGGTGAGCAGTTCTTC. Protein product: CASSPRGGQGIGEQFF.

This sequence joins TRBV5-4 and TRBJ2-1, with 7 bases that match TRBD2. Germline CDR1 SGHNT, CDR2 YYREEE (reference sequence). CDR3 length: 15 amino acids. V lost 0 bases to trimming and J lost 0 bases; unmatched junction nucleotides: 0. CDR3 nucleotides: TGTGCCAGCAGCTTGGGGACTAGCTCCTACAATGAGCAGTTCTTC. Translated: CASSLGTSSYNEQFF.

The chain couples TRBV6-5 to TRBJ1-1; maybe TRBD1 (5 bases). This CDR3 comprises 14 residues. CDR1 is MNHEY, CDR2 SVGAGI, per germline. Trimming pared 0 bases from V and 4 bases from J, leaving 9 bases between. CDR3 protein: CASSYSGGSTEAFF. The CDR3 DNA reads TGTGCCAGCAGTTACTCCGGGGGTAGCACTGAAGCTTTCTTT.

CDR3 sequence (DNA): TGTGCCTGGAGTACCGAGTATTTGCCATACAATGAGCAGTTCTTC. Protein: CAWSTEYLPYNEQFF. The chain is built from TRBV30 and TRBJ2-1; no definite D call. The CDR3 contains 15 residues. The V end was cut by 2 bases, the J end by 4 bases, with 15 bases between. The germline CDR1 and CDR2 sequences are GTSNPN and SVGIG (reference sequence).

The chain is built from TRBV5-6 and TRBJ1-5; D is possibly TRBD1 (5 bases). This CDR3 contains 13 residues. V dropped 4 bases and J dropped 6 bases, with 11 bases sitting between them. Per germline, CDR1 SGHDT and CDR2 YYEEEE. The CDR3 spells CASSRGRGQPQHF. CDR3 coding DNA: TGTGCCAGCAGCAGAGGGAGGGGTCAGCCCCAGCATTTT.

The CDR3 reads CASRLAGDVNEQFF. DNA for the CDR3: TGCGCCAGCCGTCTAGCGGGAGATGTCAATGAGCAGTTCTTC. The gene calls are TRBV5-1 and TRBJ2-1, with 10 bases aligning to TRBD2. This CDR3 region has 14 residues. The junction had 7 bases not matched to a gene; V was cut back by 7 bases and J by 6 bases. From germline, CDR1 is SGHRS and CDR2 YFSETQ.

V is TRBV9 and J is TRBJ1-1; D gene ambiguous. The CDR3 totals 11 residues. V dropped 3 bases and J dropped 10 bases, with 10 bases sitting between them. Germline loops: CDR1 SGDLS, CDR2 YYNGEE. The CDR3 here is CASSEAGRAFF. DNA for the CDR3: TGTGCCAGCAGCGAGGCCGGGAGAGCTTTCTTT.

The CDR3, as DNA: TGTGCCAGCAGCTTGAGGGACAGGGCCTACGAGCAGTACTTC. This translates into CASSLRDRAYEQYF. The V gene is TRBV5-8, the J gene TRBJ2-7, with 9 bases aligning to TRBD1. The V and J ends lost 1 base and 2 bases, in that order; junction bases with no gene match: 1. This CDR3 spans 14 amino acids. CDR1 is SGHTS, CDR2 YDEGEE, per germline.

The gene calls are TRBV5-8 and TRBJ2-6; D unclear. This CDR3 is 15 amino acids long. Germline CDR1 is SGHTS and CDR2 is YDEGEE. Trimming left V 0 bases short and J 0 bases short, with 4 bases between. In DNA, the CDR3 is TGTGCCAGCAGCTTGGGAGTCTCTGGGGCCAACGTCCTGACTTTC. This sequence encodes CASSLGVSGANVLTF.

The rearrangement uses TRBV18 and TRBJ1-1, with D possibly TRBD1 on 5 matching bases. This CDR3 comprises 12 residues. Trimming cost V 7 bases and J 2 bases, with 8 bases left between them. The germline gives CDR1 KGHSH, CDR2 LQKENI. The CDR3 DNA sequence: TGTGCCAGCTGGGGGGATAACACTGAAGCTTTCTTT. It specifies CASWGDNTEAFF.

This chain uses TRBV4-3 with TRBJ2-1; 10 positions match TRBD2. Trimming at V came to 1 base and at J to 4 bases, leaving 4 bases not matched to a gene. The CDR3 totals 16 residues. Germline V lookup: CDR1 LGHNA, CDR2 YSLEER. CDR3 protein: CASSQASGGRYNEQFF. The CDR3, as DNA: TGCGCCAGCAGCCAAGCTAGCGGGGGTAGGTACAATGAGCAGTTCTTC.

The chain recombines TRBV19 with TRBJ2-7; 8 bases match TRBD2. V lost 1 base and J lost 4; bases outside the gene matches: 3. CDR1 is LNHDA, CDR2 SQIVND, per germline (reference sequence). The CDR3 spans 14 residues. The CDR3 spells CASSIAGGPYEQYF. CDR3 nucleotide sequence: TGTGCCAGTAGTATAGCGGGGGGGCCTTACGAGCAGTACTTC.

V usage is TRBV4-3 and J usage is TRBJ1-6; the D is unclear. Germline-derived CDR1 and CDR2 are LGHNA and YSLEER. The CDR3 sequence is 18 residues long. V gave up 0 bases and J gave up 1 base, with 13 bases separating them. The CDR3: CASSQDRAQLSYNSPLHF. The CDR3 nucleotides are TGCGCCAGCAGCCAAGATAGAGCGCAGCTTTCCTATAATTCACCCCTCCACTTT.

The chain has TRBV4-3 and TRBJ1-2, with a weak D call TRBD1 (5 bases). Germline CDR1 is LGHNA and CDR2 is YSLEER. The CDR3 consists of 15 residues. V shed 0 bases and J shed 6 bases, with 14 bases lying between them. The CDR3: CASSQDGWGGNGYTF. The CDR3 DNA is TGCGCCAGCAGCCAAGACGGGTGGGGGGGGAATGGCTACACCTTC.

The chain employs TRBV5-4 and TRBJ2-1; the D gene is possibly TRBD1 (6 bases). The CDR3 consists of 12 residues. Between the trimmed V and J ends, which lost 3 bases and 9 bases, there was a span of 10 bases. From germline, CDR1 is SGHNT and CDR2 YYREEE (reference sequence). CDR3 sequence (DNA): TGTGCCAGCAGCTCTGGCAGGGGTGAGCAGTTCTTC. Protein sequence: CASSSGRGEQFF. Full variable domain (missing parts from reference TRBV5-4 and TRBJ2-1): ETGVTQSPTHLIKTRGQQVTLRCSSQSGHNTVSWYQQALGQGPQFIFQYYREEENGRGNFPPRFSGLQFPNYSSELNVNALELDDSALYLCASSSGRGEQFFGPGTRLTVL.

As DNA, the CDR3 is TGTGCCAGCAGCTTGACAACTAACTATGGCTACACCTTC. Translated, it gives CASSLTTNYGYTF. This chain joins TRBV7-9 and TRBJ1-2, with no clear D. There are 13 residues in the CDR3. V was pared by 3 bases and J by 0 bases, with 5 bases between. CDR1 and CDR2 (germline): SEHNR, FQNEAQ (reference sequence).

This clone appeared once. The CDR3 loop is CASSFPGLGAYEQYF. The CDR3 DNA follows: TGTGCCAGCAGTTTTCCGGGACTAGGGGCCTACGAGCAGTACTTC. V and J are TRBV28 and TRBJ2-7, with 8 bases that match TRBD2. Germline CDR1 MDHEN, CDR2 SYDVKM. The CDR3 is made up of 15 amino acids. V shed 3 bases, J shed 2 bases, and the junction held 6 bases outside the gene matches.

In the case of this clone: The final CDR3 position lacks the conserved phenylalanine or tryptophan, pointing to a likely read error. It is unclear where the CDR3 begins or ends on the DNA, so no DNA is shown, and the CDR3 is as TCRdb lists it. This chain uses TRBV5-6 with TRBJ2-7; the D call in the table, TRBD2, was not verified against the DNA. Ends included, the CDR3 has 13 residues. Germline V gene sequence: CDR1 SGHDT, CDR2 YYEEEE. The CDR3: CASSLGGLAPSGA.

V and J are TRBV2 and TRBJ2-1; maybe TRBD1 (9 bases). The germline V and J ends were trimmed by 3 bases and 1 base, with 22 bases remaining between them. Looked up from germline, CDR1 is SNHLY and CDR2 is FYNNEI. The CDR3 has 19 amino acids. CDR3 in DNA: TGTGCCAGCAGTGACCAGGGACAGGGTCAGCGGGAGTCCTACAATGAGCAGTTCTTC. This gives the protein CASSDQGQGQRESYNEQFF.

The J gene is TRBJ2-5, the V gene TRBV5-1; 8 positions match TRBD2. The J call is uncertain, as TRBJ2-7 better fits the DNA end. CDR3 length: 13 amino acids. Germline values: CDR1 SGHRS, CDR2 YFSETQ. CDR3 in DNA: TGCGCCAGCAGCTGGGGACTAGGTGACGAGCAGTACTTC. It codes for CASSWGLGDEQYF.

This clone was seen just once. The CDR3 spells CASSHYPERVTREETQYF. The CDR3 DNA follows: TGTGCCAGCAGCCACTATCCCGAGAGGGTTACTAGGGAAGAGACCCAGTACTTC. The chain combines TRBV7-2 with TRBJ2-5; D might be TRBD2 (5 bases). Germline CDR1 SGHTA, CDR2 FQGNSA. This CDR3 has 18 amino acids. V lost 5 bases and J 3 bases, leaving 25 bases between the germline ends.

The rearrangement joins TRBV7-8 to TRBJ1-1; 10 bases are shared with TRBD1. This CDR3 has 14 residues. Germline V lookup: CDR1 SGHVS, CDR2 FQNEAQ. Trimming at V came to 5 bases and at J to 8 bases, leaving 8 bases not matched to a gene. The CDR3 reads CASSVTGGALEAFF. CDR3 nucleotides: TGTGCCAGCAGCGTGACAGGGGGCGCGTTGGAAGCTTTCTTT.

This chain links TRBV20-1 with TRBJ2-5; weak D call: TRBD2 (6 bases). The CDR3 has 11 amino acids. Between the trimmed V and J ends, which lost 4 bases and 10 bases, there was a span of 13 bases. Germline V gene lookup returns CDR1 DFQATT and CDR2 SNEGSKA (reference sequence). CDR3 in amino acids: CSANLGGIQYF. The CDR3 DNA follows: TGCAGTGCTAATTTAGGCGGGATCCAGTACTTC.

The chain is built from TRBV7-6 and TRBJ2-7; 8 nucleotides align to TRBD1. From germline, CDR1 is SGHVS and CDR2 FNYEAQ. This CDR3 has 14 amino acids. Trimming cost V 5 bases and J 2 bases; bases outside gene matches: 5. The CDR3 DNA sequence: TGTGCCAGCAGCCTCTCGACAGGGGCCTACGAGCAGTACTTC. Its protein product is CASSLSTGAYEQYF.

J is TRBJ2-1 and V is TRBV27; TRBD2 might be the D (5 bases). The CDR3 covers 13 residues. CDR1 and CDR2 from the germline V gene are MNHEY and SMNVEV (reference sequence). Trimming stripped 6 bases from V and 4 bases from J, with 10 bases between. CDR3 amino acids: CASRWTVYNEQFF. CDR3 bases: TGTGCCAGCAGGTGGACTGTTTACAATGAGCAGTTCTTC.